The clone carrying this TCR beta chain was picked up many times. What it binds is unknown. This sample stems from a study of early T cells in non-severe SARS-CoV-2 infection. At the level of the study: Bulk RNA taken from unsorted whole blood was sequenced, leaving chains unpaired.

Study-level results: VDJdb-based matching was biased toward anti-spike CD8 responses and missed private and CD4 specificities.

Germline trimming cut 1 base from V and 4 bases from J; bases unmatched to any gene: 6. The CDR3 extends over 15 amino acids. CDR1 and CDR2 (germline): SQVTM, ANQGSEA. Individual cDNA molecules each received unique molecular identifiers attached to them. TCRdb reanalysed the 5' RACE reads using MiXCR and keeps one entry per CDR3 protein. The sample yields 26,000 or so distinct CDR3 sequences, roughly 5% seen once. The chain employs TRBV29-1 and TRBJ1-4; 7 bases fit TRBD1. This sequence originates from an adult who was a healthcare worker with PCR-confirmed SARS-CoV-2 infection or an uninfected control (not recorded which). Sequencing was carried out using whole blood. CDR3: CSVEGQGVDNEKLFF. The CDR3 DNA is TGCAGCGTTGAAGGGCAGGGGGTCGATAATGAAAAACTGTTTTTT. The variable domain in full, with the rest retrieved from reference TRBV29-1 and TRBJ1-4, is SAVISQKPSRDICQRGTSLTIQCQVDSQVTMMFWYRQQPGQSLTLIATANQGSEATYESGFVIDKFPISRPNLTFSTLTVSNMSPEDSSIYLCSVEGQGVDNEKLFFGSGTQLSVL.